These 31 T cell receptor beta chains were sequenced from one sample in a study of immune cell composition in non-small cell lung cancer. The data were produced by immunoSEQ multiplex PCR, yet TCRdb's version contains in-frame clones alone and is incomplete. The top ten clones hold over 9.5% of a sample with about 4,900 clones, roughly 72% of them seen once. The sequenced sample was lung tumor tissue. All receptors come from a human donor with non-small cell lung cancer.

V and J are TRBV9 and TRBJ2-7, with D perhaps matching TRBD2 (5 bases). The V gene's germline CDR1 is SGDLS and CDR2 YYNGEE. The length of the CDR3 is 17 residues. Trimming removed 1 base from V and 5 bases from J, with 22 bases in between. The CDR3 here is CASSVTPNAVGVDEQYF. CDR3 bases: TGTGCCAGCAGCGTAACACCGAACGCAGTCGGGGTAGACGAGCAGTACTTC.

This chain uses TRBV18 with TRBJ2-7, with TRBD1 identical over 7 bases. Unmatched junction bases numbered 6, after V lost 1 base and J lost 6 bases. CDR1 is KGHSH and CDR2 is LQKENI in the germline V gene. The CDR3 covers 14 residues. The CDR3 loop is CASSPRQGVSEQYF. The CDR3 DNA is TGTGCCAGCTCACCACGGCAGGGGGTGTCCGAGCAGTACTTC.

This clone was detected a few times. This chain joins TRBV5-5 and TRBJ2-7; 9 nucleotides match TRBD1. Trimming removed 4 bases from V and 0 bases from J; junction bases left unmatched: 8. The length of the CDR3 is 16 residues. Germline CDR1 SGHKS, CDR2 YYEKEE (reference sequence). The CDR3 here is CASSLADRGASYEQYF. CDR3 DNA: TGTGCCAGCAGCCTCGCGGACAGGGGCGCCTCCTACGAGCAGTACTTC.

The count of this clone is one. The V call is TRBV6-6, the J call TRBJ2-7, with TRBD2 identical over 7 bases. Looked up from germline, CDR1 is MNHNY and CDR2 is SVGAGI (reference sequence). V lost 7 bases and J lost 6; bases outside the gene matches: 6. The CDR3 consists of 12 residues. The CDR3 reads CASMGGLGEQYF. CDR3 sequence (DNA): TGTGCCAGCATGGGAGGGCTTGGCGAGCAGTACTTC.

In its sample, this clone was seen a few times. V and J are TRBV7-2 and TRBJ1-1; TRBD1 agrees at 7 bases. The CDR3 extends over 15 amino acids. Losses at the gene ends were 3 bases for V and 5 bases for J; bases not matched to a gene: 9. In germline, CDR1 is SGHTA, CDR2 FQGNSA. The CDR3 nucleotides are TGTGCCAGCAGCTTCCTAAGACAGGGCGGGACTGAAGCTTTCTTT. Protein product: CASSFLRQGGTEAFF.

This clone was recorded only once. The rearrangement joins TRBV10-2 to TRBJ1-2, with 8 bases aligning to TRBD1. Germline V gene sequence: CDR1 WSHSY, CDR2 SAAADI. With 5 bases clipped from V and 5 bases from J, the junction kept 4 bases outside the gene matches. The CDR3 spans 13 residues. Here the CDR3 DNA reads TGCGCCAGCAGTCAGGGGGCGGGTTATGGCTACACCTTC. Translation: CASSQGAGYGYTF.

This clone appeared a single time. The chain carries TRBV6-9 and TRBJ2-1, with a possible D match to TRBD1 (5 bases). The germline V and J ends were trimmed by 2 bases and 6 bases, with 11 bases remaining between them. Germline CDR1 is MNHGY and CDR2 is SVAAGI. The CDR3 totals 14 residues. Here the CDR3 reads CASSYAVQGNEQFF. The CDR3 DNA follows: TGTGCCAGCAGTTATGCAGTTCAGGGCAATGAGCAGTTCTTC.

The chain carries TRBV4-3 and TRBJ2-1; tentatively, D is TRBD2 (6 bases). The germline gives CDR1 LGHNA, CDR2 YSLEER. The CDR3 extends over 17 amino acids. Trimming stripped 6 bases from V and 1 base from J, with 19 bases between. CDR3 amino acids: CASSRNPPSASYNEQFF. In nucleotides, the CDR3 is TGCGCCAGCAGTCGTAACCCTCCTAGCGCTTCCTACAATGAGCAGTTCTTC.

The chain recombines TRBV6-5 with TRBJ1-1, with 7 nucleotides matching TRBD1. The CDR3 runs 14 residues. Trimming removed 5 bases from V and 1 base from J; junction bases left unmatched: 4. Germline CDR1 and CDR2: MNHEY and SVGAGI. The DNA of the CDR3 is TGTGCCAGCAGTACCAGACAGGGGAACACTGAAGCTTTCTTT. It encodes CASSTRQGNTEAFF.

The chain recombines TRBV7-9 with TRBJ2-3; TRBD2 is a possible D gene (6 bases). This CDR3 is built from 14 residues. Germline V gene data show CDR1 as SEHNR and CDR2 as FQNEAQ (reference sequence). Trimming shortened V by 5 bases and J by 5 bases, and 14 bases separated the two germline ends. CDR3 residues: CASSPSGGGDTQYF. CDR3 DNA sequence: TGTGCCAGCAGCCCATCCGGGGGTGGAGATACGCAGTATTTT.

The CDR3: CASSFGTGTGELFF. CDR3 DNA sequence: TGTGCCAGCAGCTTCGGGACAGGGACCGGGGAGCTGTTTTTT. This chain uses TRBV5-6 with TRBJ2-2; 9 nucleotides match TRBD1. The CDR3 consists of 14 residues. V lost 2 bases and J lost 5; bases outside the gene matches: 1. CDR1 and CDR2 (germline): SGHDT, YYEEEE.

The gene calls are TRBV30 and TRBJ2-3, with 10 bases identical to TRBD1. The CDR3 has 15 residues. Per germline, CDR1 GTSNPN and CDR2 SVGIG (reference sequence). Germline trimming cut 4 bases from V and 0 bases from J; bases unmatched to any gene: 4. The CDR3 DNA reads TGTGCCTGGAAGACAGGGGGCTTCAGCACAGATACGCAGTATTTT. Translated, it gives CAWKTGGFSTDTQYF.

Comments on this clone: The junction departs from germline at one end; a sequencing error may be responsible. This rearrangement joins TRBV5-6 to TRBJ1-4; 7 bases are a match to TRBD1. The CDR3 is 11 residues long. CDR1 is SGHDT and CDR2 is YYEEEE in the germline V gene. DNA for the CDR3: TGCGGGGACAGACTTAATGAAAAACTGTTTTTT. It yields the protein CGDRLNEKLFF.

This clone appeared a few times. The chain uses TRBV9 and TRBJ1-2; 7 bases map to TRBD1. The V and J ends lost 0 bases and 7 bases, in that order; junction bases with no gene match: 9. The CDR3 contains 15 residues. Germline V CDR1 and CDR2: SGDLS, YYNGEE. The CDR3 DNA is TGTGCCAGCAGCGTAGAAGAGGGGGCTTGGGGTGGCTACACCTTC. Amino acids: CASSVEEGAWGGYTF.

In DNA form, the CDR3 reads TGTGCCGGGGCTTGGGGCCCCAGCTACGAGCAGTACTTC. Residues: CAGAWGPSYEQYF. V gene TRBV6-1 combines with J gene TRBJ2-7; D is perhaps TRBD1 (5 bases). The V end lost 11 bases, the J end lost 3 bases, and 17 bases lay between the germline ends. Germline CDR1 reads MNHNS; CDR2 reads SASEGT. There are 13 residues in the CDR3.

This clone turned up a few times. The gene calls are TRBV14 and TRBJ1-6; D unresolved. CDR3 size: 13 residues. The germline V and J ends were trimmed by 1 base and 9 bases, with 7 bases remaining between them. Germline CDR1 reads SGHDN; CDR2 reads FVKESK. The CDR3 here is CASSQVSTSPLHF. CDR3 nucleotide sequence: TGTGCCAGCAGCCAAGTGAGCACTTCACCCCTCCACTTT.

The chain combines TRBV7-6 with TRBJ2-7; 9 bases are a match to TRBD1. V gave up 5 bases and J gave up 3 bases; unmatched junction bases: 11. Germline assignment: CDR1 SGHVS and CDR2 FNYEAQ. The CDR3 contains 16 residues. The CDR3 loop is CASSPQAGQGVYEQYF. CDR3 in DNA: TGTGCCAGCAGCCCCCAAGCGGGACAGGGTGTCTACGAGCAGTACTTC.

Here the CDR3 reads CASSLSRQGKTQYF. CDR3 bases: TGTGCCAGCAGTTTATCCCGACAGGGGAAGACCCAGTACTTC. This chain uses TRBV27 with TRBJ2-5; 8 nucleotides line up with TRBD1. CDR1 is MNHEY and CDR2 is SMNVEV in the germline V gene (reference sequence). After removal of 0 bases from V and 6 bases from J, the junction contained 3 bases not matched to a gene. This CDR3 comprises 14 residues.

The chain has TRBV5-1 and TRBJ2-2; 7 bases align to TRBD1. V shed 4 bases and J 2 bases; nucleotides not matched to a gene: 5. CDR1 and CDR2 from the germline V gene are SGHRS and YFSETQ. The CDR3 runs 15 residues. The CDR3 region has the DNA TGCGCCAGCAGCGCTGGGACAGTAAACACCGGGGAGCTGTTTTTT. It codes for CASSAGTVNTGELFF.

This clone came up a few times. The chain is built from TRBV7-9 and TRBJ2-1, with TRBD2 identical over 11 bases. The germline V gene has CDR1 SEHNR and CDR2 FQNEAQ (reference sequence). V lost 5 bases to trimming and J lost 4 bases; unmatched junction nucleotides: 4. CDR3 length: 15 residues. The chain's CDR3 is CASSASGGNYNEQFF. The CDR3 DNA sequence: TGTGCCAGCAGCGCTAGCGGGGGGAATTACAATGAGCAGTTCTTC.

The chain combines TRBV18 with TRBJ2-7; 12 nucleotides match TRBD1. The CDR3 consists of 14 residues. Germline-derived CDR1 and CDR2 are KGHSH and LQKENI. V trimming: 5 bases; J trimming: 7 bases; junction bases outside the gene matches: 6. The CDR3 loop reads CASSSGQGAGEQYF. CDR3 in DNA: TGTGCCAGCTCATCGGGACAGGGGGCAGGGGAGCAGTACTTC.

The chain has TRBV6-5 and TRBJ1-1, with 9 bases aligning to TRBD1. Trimming at V came to 6 bases and at J to 5 bases, leaving 10 bases not matched to a gene. Germline-derived CDR1 and CDR2 are MNHEY and SVGAGI. The CDR3 has 15 residues. CDR3 sequence (DNA): TGTGCCAGCAGACAACCCGGACAGGGGTGGACTGAAGCTTTCTTT. Protein product: CASRQPGQGWTEAFF.

This clone has a single count. The chain uses TRBV11-1 and TRBJ1-6; D unresolved. V was cut by 4 bases and J by 5 bases, with 6 bases left in between. Germline V lookup: CDR1 SGHAT, CDR2 FQDESV (reference sequence). This CDR3 is 13 amino acids long. CDR3 sequence reads: CASSSGDNSPLHF. In DNA form, the CDR3 reads TGTGCCAGCAGCTCCGGGGATAATTCACCCCTCCACTTT.

The chain recombines TRBV6-6 with TRBJ2-5; maybe TRBD1 (6 bases). Germline loops: CDR1 MNHNY, CDR2 SVGAGI (reference sequence). V was trimmed by 5 bases and J by 5 bases, leaving 18 bases between them. The CDR3 has 15 amino acids. For the CDR3, the DNA is TGTGCCAGCAGTCAAATGGCAGGGGTTATGGAGACCCAGTACTTC. Its translation: CASSQMAGVMETQYF.

The rearrangement uses TRBV19 and TRBJ1-6; D not resolved. V was shortened by 7 bases and J by 9 bases, with 16 bases between the two germline ends. This CDR3 has 14 residues. The V gene's germline CDR1 is LNHDA and CDR2 SQIVND (reference sequence). The CDR3 protein is CASNPTGDGSPLHF. CDR3 DNA sequence: TGTGCCAGTAATCCTACCGGGGATGGTTCACCCCTCCACTTT.

V usage is TRBV5-8 and J usage is TRBJ2-1; TRBD2 aligns across 16 bases. This CDR3 has 19 residues. V gave up 4 bases and J gave up 0 bases; unmatched junction bases: 7. Germline-derived CDR1 and CDR2 are SGHTS and YDEGEE. CDR3 in DNA: TGTGCCAGCAGCCGGGCGGGACTAGCGGGAGGGAGCTCCTACAATGAGCAGTTCTTC. Residues: CASSRAGLAGGSSYNEQFF.

V gene TRBV11-2 combines with J gene TRBJ2-4; 7 positions agree with TRBD1. The CDR3 runs 16 residues. The J segment lost 0 bases and the V segment lost 4 bases, leaving 6 bases of the junction unmatched. Germline CDR1 and CDR2: SGHAT and FQNNGV. CDR3 DNA: TGTGCCAGCAGCTCAAGGACAGGCCTAGCCAAAAACATTCAGTACTTC. It yields the protein CASSSRTGLAKNIQYF. Using reference TRBV11-2 and TRBJ2-4 for the parts outside the CDR3, the full variable domain is EAGVAQSPRYKIIEKRQSVAFWCNPISGHATLYWYQQILGQGPKLLIQFQNNGVVDDSQLPKDRFSAERLKGVDSTLKIQPAKLEDSAVYLCASSSRTGLAKNIQYFGAGTRLSVL.

J is TRBJ1-2 and V is TRBV27; TRBD1 matches at 12 bases. CDR1 is MNHEY and CDR2 is SMNVEV in the germline V gene (reference sequence). There are 15 residues in the CDR3. Trimming cost V 1 base and J 6 bases; bases outside gene matches: 3. CDR3 bases: TGTGCCAGCAGTTTATACGGGACAGGGGGCAATGGCTACACCTTC. It codes for CASSLYGTGGNGYTF.

V and J are TRBV27 and TRBJ2-2; D is possibly TRBD1 (6 bases). In germline, CDR1 is MNHEY, CDR2 SMNVEV (reference sequence). The CDR3 loop spans 14 amino acids. Trimming took off 8 bases at V and 6 bases at J, with 16 bases between the two ends. The CDR3 here is CASLPGTSPGELFF. CDR3 in DNA: TGTGCCAGCCTTCCCGGGACATCCCCCGGGGAGCTGTTTTTT.

J is TRBJ2-1 and V is TRBV7-3, with 9 nucleotides matching TRBD2. Germline trimming cut 5 bases from V and 2 bases from J; bases unmatched to any gene: 7. CDR1 and CDR2 (germline): SGHTA, FQGTGA. This CDR3 comprises 16 residues. The CDR3 sequence is CASSPTRGRAYNEQFF. The CDR3 DNA reads as TGTGCCAGCAGCCCGACCCGCGGGAGGGCCTACAATGAGCAGTTCTTC.

This sequence joins TRBV28 and TRBJ1-5; TRBD1 agrees at 9 bases. CDR3 size: 16 residues. Germline V gives CDR1 MDHEN, CDR2 SYDVKM. J was trimmed by 9 bases and V by 2 bases; bases with no gene match: 11. CDR3 DNA sequence: TGTGCCAGCAGTTTAGCCCAAACAGGGGGCCCGTGGCCCCAGCATTTT. Amino acid sequence: CASSLAQTGGPWPQHF.